Shown below are 18 T cell receptor beta chains from a single sample sequenced in a study of Graves' ophthalmopathy and Graves' hyperthyroidism. TCR beta CDR3 amplification used RNA transcripts. HTBI-primed first-round RT-PCR preceded second-round multiplex PCR. From the multiplex PCR reads, TCRdb called clonotypes with MiXCR, one entry per CDR3 protein. The sample records about 500,000 distinct CDR3 sequences, under 15% being singletons. Sequencing was carried out using blood. The receptors here all came from a woman aged 30 to 39 with Graves' ophthalmopathy.

This clonotype was recorded many times. The rearrangement links TRBV15 to TRBJ2-7; 10 positions match TRBD1. J lost 4 bases, V lost 5 bases, and 5 bases had no gene match. The CDR3 is made up of 14 amino acids. Germline CDR1 LNHNV, CDR2 YYDKDF (reference sequence). DNA for the CDR3: TGTGCCACCAGCCCCCGGACAGGGGGTTACGAGCAGTACTTC. This codes for CATSPRTGGYEQYF.

The chain recombines TRBV6-5 with TRBJ2-7; TRBD1 aligns across 12 bases. Germline CDR1 MNHEY, CDR2 SVGAGI. The CDR3 runs to 14 residues. The trim removed 4 bases at V and 8 bases at J, leaving 6 bases unmatched. Here the CDR3 reads CASSFGTGGLKQYF. The DNA of the CDR3 is TGTGCCAGCAGTTTTGGGACAGGGGGCTTAAAGCAGTACTTC.

This clonotype was seen a handful of times. The V gene is TRBV18, the J gene TRBJ1-1, with D perhaps matching TRBD1 (5 bases). CDR3 length: 17 amino acids. The germline V and J ends were trimmed by 1 base and 4 bases, with 19 bases remaining between them. Germline V gene lookup returns CDR1 KGHSH and CDR2 LQKENI. The DNA of the CDR3 is TGTGCCAGCTCACCACTTGAATCAGGGATAGATGGCACTGAAGCTTTCTTT. This sequence encodes CASSPLESGIDGTEAFF.

This clonotype has a handful of counts. The chain recombines TRBV10-3 with TRBJ1-5; weak D call: TRBD1 (5 bases). Per the germline V gene, CDR1 is ENHRY and CDR2 is SYGVKD. The CDR3 sequence is 16 residues long. With 3 bases removed from V and 6 bases from J, the gap between germline ends came to 18 bases. CDR3 nucleotide sequence: TGTGCCATCAGTGACTCGGCAGGGTATAGTAGTCAGCCCCAGCATTTT. Protein sequence: CAISDSAGYSSQPQHF.

This clonotype was counted at least ten times. The chain employs TRBV12-3 or TRBV12-4 and TRBJ2-6; D remains unclear. The V and J ends lost 2 bases and 2 bases respectively, with 1 base between them. The CDR3 sequence is 13 residues long. As DNA, the CDR3 is TGTGCCAGCAGTTTAACTGGGGCCAACGTCCTGACTTTC. As protein: CASSLTGANVLTF.

This chain links TRBV29-1 with TRBJ1-6, with D possibly being TRBD1 (5 bases). The CDR3 loop spans 16 amino acids. The germline V gene has CDR1 SQVTM and CDR2 ANQGSEA. The V end lost 5 bases, the J end lost 0 bases, and 14 bases lay between the germline ends. This CDR3 reads CSVFDSLSSYNSPLHF. The CDR3 DNA follows: TGCAGCGTTTTTGACAGTTTGAGCTCCTATAATTCACCCCTCCACTTT.

This clonotype was recorded many times. This CDR3 is CASSWDRANQPQHF. The CDR3 DNA is TGTGCCAGCAGCTGGGACAGGGCCAATCAGCCCCAGCATTTT. The chain joins TRBV28 to TRBJ1-5; TRBD1 matches at 9 bases. The CDR3 contains 14 residues. In germline, CDR1 is MDHEN, CDR2 SYDVKM. The V gene end was trimmed by 6 bases and the J gene end by 3 bases; junction bases not matched to a gene: 3.

Many counts were recorded for this clonotype. The V call is TRBV5-5, the J call TRBJ2-6; maybe TRBD1 (6 bases). This CDR3 has 15 amino acids. Germline loops: CDR1 SGHKS, CDR2 YYEKEE (reference sequence). V lost 4 bases and J 4 bases, leaving 12 bases between the germline ends. As DNA, the CDR3 is TGTGCCAGCAGCGACCCTGGGACAGGGGCCAACGTCCTGACTTTC. Amino acid sequence: CASSDPGTGANVLTF.

This clonotype was observed many times. J is TRBJ2-7 and V is TRBV29-1, with TRBD1 as a possible D gene (7 bases). V shed 4 bases and J shed 2 bases, with 12 bases lying between them. CDR1 and CDR2 (germline): SQVTM, ANQGSEA. The CDR3 spans 13 residues. Here the CDR3 reads CSVVQGGPYEQYF. CDR3 bases: TGCAGCGTTGTTCAGGGGGGTCCCTACGAGCAGTACTTC.

The V and J genes are TRBV7-2 and TRBJ1-2; no reliable D call. CDR3 size: 14 residues. In germline, CDR1 is SGHTA, CDR2 FQGNSA. V lost 6 bases and J 4 bases, leaving 15 bases between the germline ends. The CDR3 loop is CASSLGRIGYGYTF. In nucleotides, the CDR3 is TGTGCCAGCAGTCTAGGACGGATCGGCTATGGCTACACCTTC.

The CDR3 loop is CASSHRERTSYGYTF. The CDR3 region has the DNA TGTGCCAGCAGTCACCGGGAAAGAACTTCATATGGCTACACCTTC. The chain recombines TRBV12-3 or TRBV12-4 with TRBJ1-2; D not certain. Trimming cost V 5 bases and J 5 bases, with 18 bases left between them. This CDR3 is built from 15 residues.

This clonotype was observed many times. The J gene is TRBJ1-6, the V gene TRBV10-3; TRBD1 matches 7 bases. V shed 6 bases, J shed 10 bases, and the junction held 12 bases outside the gene matches. There are 15 residues in the CDR3. Germline loops: CDR1 ENHRY, CDR2 SYGVKD. The CDR3 region has the DNA TGTGCCATCAGCCCGGAAACAGGGGCGAAATCACCCCTCCACTTT. Protein product: CAISPETGAKSPLHF.

The genes are TRBV6-5 and TRBJ2-7, with D perhaps being TRBD1 or TRBD2 (5 bases each). Trimming took 2 bases from V and 2 from J, leaving 13 bases between them. Germline V gene data show CDR1 as MNHEY and CDR2 as SVGAGI. The CDR3 length is 15 residues. CDR3 nucleotides: TGTGCCAGCAGTTACCGCTCGGGACGCCCCTACGAGCAGTACTTC. Amino acids: CASSYRSGRPYEQYF.

This clonotype came up many times. The gene calls are TRBV20-1 and TRBJ2-5; the D gene is possibly TRBD2 (5 bases). Per germline, CDR1 DFQATT and CDR2 SNEGSKA (reference sequence). This CDR3 has 12 amino acids. Between the trimmed V and J ends, which lost 6 bases and 1 base, there was a span of 9 bases. DNA of the CDR3: TGCAGTGCAACGGGAACCCAAGAGACCCAGTACTTC. As protein: CSATGTQETQYF.

This clonotype was detected ten times or more. The chain is built from TRBV29-1 and TRBJ2-7; a weak D match, TRBD1 (5 bases). V was shortened by 3 bases and J by 0 bases, with 9 bases between the two germline ends. Germline CDR1 SQVTM, CDR2 ANQGSEA. The CDR3 runs 13 residues. CDR3: CSVDRVNSYEQYF. The CDR3 DNA follows: TGCAGCGTTGACAGGGTAAACTCCTACGAGCAGTACTTC.

This clonotype was seen repeatedly, ten times or more. V usage is TRBV2 and J usage is TRBJ1-3, with a possible D match to TRBD1 (6 bases). The V end was cut by 5 bases, the J end by 0 bases, with 17 bases between. CDR3 size: 17 residues. The V gene's germline CDR1 is SNHLY and CDR2 FYNNEI. In DNA, the CDR3 is TGTGCCAGCAGTCTCCGGGGAGGGGGTTCCTCTGGAAACACCATATATTTT. It specifies CASSLRGGGSSGNTIYF.

This clonotype was picked up many times. The V and J genes are TRBV7-6 and TRBJ1-2; weak D call: TRBD1 (5 bases). The germline V and J ends were trimmed by 3 bases and 2 bases, with 7 bases remaining between them. Per the germline V gene, CDR1 is SGHVS and CDR2 is FNYEAQ. The CDR3 totals 13 residues. CDR3 DNA sequence: TGTGCCAGCAGCTTCGGGGACAACTATGGCTACACCTTC. Translation: CASSFGDNYGYTF.

The sample holds a few counts of this clonotype. A much larger clone differs from this one at a single base, so this may be a read error. The chain links TRBV27 to TRBJ1-6; D remains ambiguous. Deletions cut 7 bases from V and 0 bases from J, with 4 bases between. The V gene's germline CDR1 is MNHEY and CDR2 SMNVEV (reference sequence). The CDR3 has 13 amino acids. CDR3 sequence reads: CASTGSYNSPLHF. The DNA of the CDR3 is TGTGCCAGCACAGGCTCCTATAATTCACCCCTCCACTTT.